Described below is a single TCR beta chain sequence and its context. This entry is derived from a study of shared clonotypes between healthy human individuals. Some clones are missing from TCRdb's copy, which holds only in-frame ones; the method was immunoSEQ multiplex PCR. The repertoire holds roughly 500,000 clones, with over 70% as singletons. Donors, without exception, were Caucasian adults residing in Nashville, Tennessee. Sequencing was performed on PBMCs. The clonotype comes from a woman aged 40 to 50 in good health. Some clones in this sample may be carry-over from other donors' samples.

The CDR3 here is CASSMFRSNEKLFF. The CDR3 DNA sequence: TGTGCCAGTAGTATGTTCAGGAGTAATGAAAAACTGTTTTTT. The chain uses TRBV19 and TRBJ1-4; no clear D. Germline V CDR1 and CDR2: LNHDA, SQIVND (reference sequence). The CDR3 has 14 amino acids. Trimming took off 3 bases at V and 4 bases at J, with 9 bases between the two ends.